The T cell receptor beta chain described here comes from a study of cytomegalovirus exposure and HLA in healthy donors. The PCR was carried out with 60 Vbeta primers and 13 Jbeta primers. Libraries were prepared by immunoSEQ multiplex PCR; TCRdb keeps only in-frame clonotypes and omits some of them. This table has approximately 170,000 clones, approximately 70% appearing once. The sequenced sample was PBMCs. This sequence originates from a middle-aged woman in good health and CMV-seropositive.

This chain's CDR3 is CASSTLAGAVYNEQFF. The DNA of the CDR3 is TGTGCCAGCAGCACATTAGCGGGAGCTGTCTACAATGAGCAGTTCTTC. V is TRBV7-2 and J is TRBJ2-1; 9 bases align to TRBD2. J was trimmed by 3 bases and V by 5 bases; bases with no gene match: 8. The CDR3 length is 16 residues. CDR1 is SGHTA and CDR2 is FQGNSA in the germline V gene. Full variable domain (remainder filled in from reference TRBV7-2 and TRBJ2-1): GAGVSQSPSNKVTEKGKDVELRCDPISGHTALYWYRQSLGQGLEFLIYFQGNSAPDKSGLPSDRFSAERTGGSVSTLTIQRTQQEDSAVYLCASSTLAGAVYNEQFFGPGTRLTVL.